The 25 T cell receptor beta chains reported below all come from one sample, sequenced in a study of cytomegalovirus exposure and HLA in healthy donors. The PCR was carried out with 60 Vbeta primers and 13 Jbeta primers. Measured with immunoSEQ multiplex PCR; TCRdb has only the in-frame clones, and not every one. Counted here are 180,000 or so clones, 80% to 90% occurring once; the ten biggest clones make up around a tenth. The sequenced sample consisted of PBMCs. The receptor set was obtained from a young man in good health and CMV-seropositive.

With regard to this clone: At one boundary the junction diverges from the germline segment, which might be a read error. The chain uses TRBV4-1 and TRBJ1-2; weak D call: TRBD1 (6 bases). The CDR3 covers 14 residues. Germline assignment: CDR1 MGHRA and CDR2 YSYEKL. Here the CDR3 reads CASGQVAQGYGYTF. The CDR3 coding sequence is TGCGCCAGCGGCCAAGTAGCACAGGGTTATGGCTACACCTTC.

V and J are TRBV4-1 and TRBJ1-1; 9 nucleotides align to TRBD1. The CDR3 consists of 16 residues. Germline V gives CDR1 MGHRA, CDR2 YSYEKL. V shed 2 bases, J shed 10 bases, and the junction held 14 bases outside the gene matches. In DNA form, the CDR3 reads TGCGCCAGCAGCCAACAAGGGACAGGGTACGGAGCAGCAGCTTTCTTT. Translated: CASSQQGTGYGAAAFF.

The chain has TRBV7-8 and TRBJ1-5; D gene ambiguous. V gave up 6 bases and J gave up 0 bases, with 6 bases separating them. Germline V lookup: CDR1 SGHVS, CDR2 FQNEAQ. There are 13 residues in the CDR3. DNA for the CDR3: TGTGCCAGCAGAAATTATAGCAATCAGCCCCAGCATTTT. Its translation: CASRNYSNQPQHF.

This clone is a singleton in its sample. The CDR3 DNA is TGCGCCAGCAGCCAAGGCCGGGGCGGGGGGCGGAATGAGCAGTTCTTC. Amino acids: CASSQGRGGGRNEQFF. The V call is TRBV4-1, the J call TRBJ2-1; 8 bases agree with TRBD2. The ends lost 1 base at V and 7 bases at J; junction bases unmatched: 9. This CDR3 spans 16 amino acids. Germline V lookup: CDR1 MGHRA, CDR2 YSYEKL.

A remark on this clone: This sample also contains other DNA sequences that code for the same CDR3. The chain employs TRBV7-2 and TRBJ1-1; D may be TRBD1 (6 bases). V was cut by 5 bases and J by 1 base, with 8 bases left in between. CDR1 and CDR2 (germline): SGHTA, FQGNSA. CDR3 size: 13 residues. CDR3: CASSLGQNTEAFF. In nucleotides, the CDR3 is TGTGCCAGCAGCCTGGGACAGAACACTGAAGCTTTCTTT.

As DNA, the CDR3 is TGCAGTTACCAGGTGCCAGGGGGGGATACGCAGTATTTT. It is translated as CSYQVPGGDTQYF. The chain links TRBV29-1 to TRBJ2-3; perhaps TRBD1 as D (7 bases). Germline CDR1 is SQVTM and CDR2 is ANQGSEA. This CDR3 comprises 13 residues.

The rearrangement uses TRBV10-3 and TRBJ2-2; 7 positions agree with TRBD1. The J segment lost 1 base and the V segment lost 11 bases, leaving 4 bases of the junction unmatched. CDR3 length: 13 amino acids. The germline V gene has CDR1 ENHRY and CDR2 SYGVKD. The CDR3 coding sequence is TGTGCCCTAAGGACAGGGAACACCGGGGAGCTGTTTTTT. It translates to CALRTGNTGELFF.

This sequence joins TRBV14 and TRBJ1-2, with 7 bases identical to TRBD1. V trimming: 6 bases; J trimming: 8 bases; junction bases outside the gene matches: 18. Germline loops: CDR1 SGHDN, CDR2 FVKESK. The CDR3 has 16 residues. CDR3: CASSLNPDREPRGYTF. CDR3 DNA: TGTGCCAGCAGTTTGAACCCCGACAGGGAACCGCGCGGCTACACCTTC.

This clone was observed a few times. The rearrangement joins TRBV30 to TRBJ2-2; the D gene is possibly TRBD1 (5 bases). Germline values: CDR1 GTSNPN, CDR2 SVGIG (reference sequence). The CDR3 has 12 residues. The V gene lost 0 bases and the J gene lost 6 bases, with 5 bases spanning the gap. CDR3 DNA: TGTGCCTGGAGTGTGGGGCCCGGGGAGCTGTTTTTT. Amino acids: CAWSVGPGELFF.

The rearrangement uses TRBV7-9 and TRBJ2-2; 9 bases fit TRBD1. From germline, CDR1 is SEHNR and CDR2 FQNEAQ (reference sequence). Trimming at V came to 4 bases and at J to 4 bases, leaving 4 bases not matched to a gene. CDR3 length: 15 residues. The CDR3, as DNA: TGTGCCAGCAGCTCTTTACAGGGGGCCACCGGGGAGCTGTTTTTT. It is translated as CASSSLQGATGELFF.

The chain links TRBV7-8 to TRBJ2-3; 11 bases map to TRBD2. The CDR3 covers 15 residues. The ends lost 3 bases at V and 3 bases at J; junction bases unmatched: 2. CDR1 SGHVS and CDR2 FQNEAQ come from the germline V gene. CDR3 residues: CASSLGTSGTDTQYF. Here the CDR3 DNA reads TGTGCCAGCAGCTTGGGGACTAGCGGAACAGATACGCAGTATTTT.

This chain links TRBV10-1 with TRBJ2-7, with 13 nucleotides matching TRBD2. Germline trimming cut 6 bases from V and 7 bases from J; bases unmatched to any gene: 6. The CDR3 length is 14 residues. Germline V CDR1 and CDR2: WNHNN, SYGVQD (reference sequence). CDR3 DNA: TGCGCCAGCAGGAATCCGGGACTAGCGGGGGAGCAGTACTTC. Amino acids: CASRNPGLAGEQYF.

This clone was picked up a small number of times. The chain combines TRBV6-1 with TRBJ2-7; 12 nucleotides agree with TRBD2. J lost 1 base, V lost 4 bases, and 5 bases had no gene match. CDR3 length equals 16 residues. Germline V gene sequence: CDR1 MNHNS, CDR2 SASEGT. The CDR3 here is CASSASTSGGSYEQYF. CDR3 sequence (DNA): TGTGCCAGCAGTGCCTCTACTAGCGGGGGGTCCTACGAGCAGTACTTC.

The chain joins TRBV19 to TRBJ1-5; 8 nucleotides align to TRBD1. Germline CDR1 reads LNHDA; CDR2 reads SQIVND (reference sequence). Unmatched junction bases numbered 5, after V lost 6 bases and J lost 1 base. This CDR3 is 15 amino acids long. The CDR3 nucleotides read TGTGCCAGTAGCTGGACAGGGTTCAGCAATCAGCCCCAGCATTTT. This sequence encodes CASSWTGFSNQPQHF. The full variable domain, rest sourced from reference TRBV19 and TRBJ1-5, is DGGITQSPKYLFRKEGQNVTLSCEQNLNHDAMYWYRQDPGQGLRLIYYSQIVNDFQKGDIAEGYSVSREKKESFPLTVTSAQKNPTAFYLCASSWTGFSNQPQHFGDGTRLSIL.

The V gene is TRBV7-6, the J gene TRBJ1-1; 9 positions agree with TRBD1. The trim removed 2 bases at V and 1 base at J, leaving 5 bases unmatched. CDR3 length: 16 amino acids. Germline V gene sequence: CDR1 SGHVS, CDR2 FNYEAQ. The CDR3 nucleotides are TGTGCCAGCAGCTTACTACAGGGGGCCCGGAACACTGAAGCTTTCTTT. It encodes CASSLLQGARNTEAFF.

The chain links TRBV7-9 to TRBJ1-1; the D gene is possibly TRBD1 (6 bases). Germline V gene sequence: CDR1 SEHNR, CDR2 FQNEAQ (reference sequence). Trimming took 5 bases from V and 3 from J, leaving 13 bases between them. The CDR3 consists of 14 residues. This CDR3 is CASSAQGRDTEAFF. As DNA, the CDR3 is TGTGCCAGCAGCGCACAGGGTAGGGACACTGAAGCTTTCTTT.

The chain is built from TRBV7-9 and TRBJ1-4; D perhaps matches TRBD1 (6 bases). Trimming took 1 base from V and 7 from J, leaving 16 bases between them. The germline V gene has CDR1 SEHNR and CDR2 FQNEAQ (reference sequence). There are 16 residues in the CDR3. This chain's CDR3 is CASSLVGRGRTEKLFF. CDR3 DNA: TGTGCCAGCAGCTTAGTGGGCAGGGGACGGACTGAAAAACTGTTTTTT.

This rearrangement joins TRBV12-1 to TRBJ2-7; the listed D gene, TRBD1, was not tested against the DNA. TRBV12-1 corresponds to a pseudogene. This CDR3 has 16 residues. The CDR3 is CASSFDRDRVGYEQYF. The DNA for the CDR3 is TGTGCCAGCAGCTTTGACCGGGACAGGGTGGGGTACGAGCAGTACTTC.

The V and J genes are TRBV6-1 and TRBJ2-2; 7 nucleotides match TRBD1. Per germline, CDR1 MNHNS and CDR2 SASEGT. The CDR3 is 14 amino acids. V gave up 6 bases and J gave up 6 bases; unmatched junction bases: 7. The CDR3 DNA is TGTGCCAGCAGGAGGACAGGCCGGGCCGGGGAGCTGTTTTTT. This gives the protein CASRRTGRAGELFF.

V and J are TRBV19 and TRBJ1-1; a weak D match, TRBD1 (6 bases). The CDR3 contains 14 residues. Germline V lookup: CDR1 LNHDA, CDR2 SQIVND (reference sequence). Trimming removed 8 bases at V and 0 bases at J, with 13 bases between. CDR3 region: CASSKAGVNTEAFF. CDR3 DNA sequence: TGTGCCAGTTCAAAGGCAGGGGTGAACACTGAAGCTTTCTTT.

DNA for the CDR3: TGTGCCAGCAGCTTGGACAGGGGCAATGAGCAGTTCTTC. Protein product: CASSLDRGNEQFF. The gene calls are TRBV5-4 and TRBJ2-1; 7 bases map to TRBD1. The germline V gene has CDR1 SGHNT and CDR2 YYREEE (reference sequence). J lost 6 bases, V lost 0 bases, and 0 bases had no gene match. CDR3 length equals 13 residues.

The genes are TRBV7-9 and TRBJ2-1; the D gene is possibly TRBD1 (5 bases). With 3 bases removed from V and 5 bases from J, the gap between germline ends came to 17 bases. From germline, CDR1 is SEHNR and CDR2 FQNEAQ (reference sequence). The CDR3 covers 16 residues. The DNA for the CDR3 is TGTGCCAGCAGCTTGGGGCAGGGCCTACTGGACAATGAGCAGTTCTTC. Translated, it gives CASSLGQGLLDNEQFF.

This rearrangement joins TRBV7-3 to TRBJ2-1; TRBD2 matches at 10 bases. Germline-derived CDR1 and CDR2 are SGHTA and FQGTGA. The CDR3 is 17 amino acids. V trimming: 2 bases; J trimming: 4 bases; junction bases outside the gene matches: 8. Here the CDR3 DNA reads TGTGCCAGCAGCTTAGTAAGCGGGGGGGCGTCTTACAATGAGCAGTTCTTC. Its protein product is CASSLVSGGASYNEQFF.

This clone has only a few counts. This chain joins TRBV5-6 and TRBJ1-5; maybe TRBD1 (6 bases). The germline gives CDR1 SGHDT, CDR2 YYEEEE. Trimming removed 0 bases at V and 2 bases at J, with 12 bases between. The CDR3 is 16 amino acids. This CDR3 is CASSLGLDSRNQPQHF. CDR3 sequence (DNA): TGTGCCAGCAGCTTGGGTTTGGACAGCCGCAATCAGCCCCAGCATTTT.

The chain links TRBV27 to TRBJ1-1, with a weak D call TRBD1 (5 bases). This CDR3 has 13 amino acids. V was pared by 5 bases and J by 4 bases, with 11 bases between. The germline gives CDR1 MNHEY, CDR2 SMNVEV (reference sequence). CDR3 amino acids: CASSQGATTEAFF. The CDR3 nucleotides read TGTGCCAGCAGTCAAGGGGCGACCACTGAAGCTTTCTTT.